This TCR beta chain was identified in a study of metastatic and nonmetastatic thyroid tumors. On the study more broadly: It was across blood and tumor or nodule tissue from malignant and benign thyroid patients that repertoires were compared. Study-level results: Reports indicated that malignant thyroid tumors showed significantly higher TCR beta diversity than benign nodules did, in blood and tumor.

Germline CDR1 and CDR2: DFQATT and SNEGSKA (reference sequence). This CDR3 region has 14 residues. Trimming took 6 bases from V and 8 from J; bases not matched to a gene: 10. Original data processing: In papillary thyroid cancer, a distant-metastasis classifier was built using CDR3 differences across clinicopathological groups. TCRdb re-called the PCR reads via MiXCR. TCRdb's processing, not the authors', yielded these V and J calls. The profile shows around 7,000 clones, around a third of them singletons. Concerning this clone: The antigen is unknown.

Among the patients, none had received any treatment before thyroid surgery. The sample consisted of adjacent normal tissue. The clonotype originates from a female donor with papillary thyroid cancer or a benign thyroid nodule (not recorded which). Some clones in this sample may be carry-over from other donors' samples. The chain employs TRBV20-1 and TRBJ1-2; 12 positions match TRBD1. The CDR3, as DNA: TGCAGTGCCCAAGGGACAGGGGGCGCGTTGGGCTACACCTTC. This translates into CSAQGTGGALGYTF.